The 12 T cell receptor beta chains below all came from one sample that was sequenced in a study of T cell repertoires in cytomegalovirus infection. The antigens of these receptors remain unknown. TCRdb itself ran the reads through MiXCR, one entry per CDR3 protein. Here the sample spans 300,000 or so distinct CDR3 sequences, roughly 25% being singletons. Here the sequenced sample was cultured PBMCs, taken from culture after CMV antigen stimulation. The receptors were gathered from a human donor in good health (CMV status not recorded). Some clones in this sample may be carry-over from other donors' samples.

This clonotype was counted many times. The chain recombines TRBV7-2 with TRBJ1-1; D remains unclear. Trimming left V 0 bases short and J 4 bases short, with 12 bases between. The CDR3 contains 15 residues. Germline loops: CDR1 SGHTA, CDR2 FQGNSA. The CDR3 here is CASSLAPYRGTEAFF. CDR3 nucleotide sequence: TGTGCCAGCAGCTTAGCGCCCTACCGGGGCACTGAAGCTTTCTTT.

The gene calls are TRBV29-1 and TRBJ2-2; a weak D match, TRBD2 (5 bases). Trimming removed 0 bases from V and 5 bases from J, with 16 bases in between. This CDR3 has 16 residues. The germline V gene has CDR1 SQVTM and CDR2 ANQGSEA. The CDR3: CSVEDPGLSGTGELFF. CDR3 DNA: TGCAGCGTTGAAGATCCTGGACTTTCCGGGACCGGGGAGCTGTTTTTT.

A remark on this clonotype: One base away lies a much larger clone, so this may be a sequencing read error. Lacking the conserved final phenylalanine or tryptophan, this CDR3 likely reflects a read error. The V gene is TRBV7-8, the J gene TRBJ2-5, with D perhaps matching TRBD1 (7 bases). Germline loops: CDR1 SGHVS, CDR2 FQNEAQ. V lost 6 bases to trimming and J lost 5 bases, with 16 bases between them. CDR3 length equals 14 residues. The CDR3 region is CASSNRGGWETQYC. DNA of the CDR3: TGTGCCAGCAGTAACAGGGGAGGCTGGGAGACCCAGTACTGC.

The rearrangement links TRBV20-1 to TRBJ2-1, with TRBD2 matching over 9 bases. Germline CDR1 DFQATT, CDR2 SNEGSKA (reference sequence). The CDR3 has 15 amino acids. V lost 2 bases and J lost 6; bases outside the gene matches: 8. Here the CDR3 DNA reads TGCAGTGCTAGACTATTTAAACTAGCGGGCAATGAGCAGTTCTTC. It is translated as CSARLFKLAGNEQFF.

The chain employs TRBV4-1 and TRBJ1-5; D is unclear. The germline V and J ends were trimmed by 0 bases and 1 base, with 10 bases remaining between them. Germline V gives CDR1 MGHRA, CDR2 YSYEKL. CDR3 length: 16 residues. For the CDR3, the DNA is TGCGCCAGCAGCCAAGAAGAGGAATCCAGCAATCAGCCCCAGCATTTT. Protein: CASSQEEESSNQPQHF.

J is TRBJ1-1 and V is TRBV7-2, with no clear D. The CDR3 totals 14 residues. CDR1 and CDR2 from the germline V gene are SGHTA and FQGNSA. The V gene lost 2 bases and the J gene lost 1 base, with 8 bases spanning the gap. The CDR3 nucleotides are TGTGCCAGCAGCTTACTCGCCGAGAACACTGAAGCTTTCTTT. It specifies CASSLLAENTEAFF.

The chain is built from TRBV12-5 and TRBJ1-5, with D unclear. Germline V gene sequence: CDR1 LGHNT, CDR2 FRNRAP. V lost 0 bases and J 6 bases, leaving 15 bases between the germline ends. The CDR3 extends over 16 amino acids. CDR3 sequence: CASGLVLTPRPQPQHF. DNA for the CDR3: TGTGCTAGTGGTTTGGTACTGACTCCCCGCCCTCAGCCCCAGCATTTT. The variable domain in full, with the rest retrieved from reference TRBV12-5 and TRBJ1-5, is DARVTQTPRHKVTEMGQEVTMRCQPILGHNTVFWYRQTMMQGLELLAYFRNRAPLDDSGMPKDRFSAEMPDATLATLKIQPSEPRDSAVYFCASGLVLTPRPQPQHFGDGTRLSIL.

This clonotype came up many times. The chain couples TRBV11-2 to TRBJ2-7; weak D call: TRBD1 (6 bases). Germline V gene lookup returns CDR1 SGHAT and CDR2 FQNNGV. CDR3 length: 21 residues. V was cut by 4 bases and J by 0 bases, with 31 bases left in between. CDR3 in amino acids: CASSCQTPRGSARTVSYEQYV. In nucleotides, the CDR3 is TGTGCCAGCAGCTGCCAAACCCCTAGGGGGAGTGCAAGGACGGTCTCCTACGAGCAGTACGTC.

This clonotype was observed many times. This chain links TRBV28 with TRBJ1-6; D not certain. This CDR3 is built from 17 residues. Trimming pared 5 bases from V and 7 bases from J, leaving 21 bases between. Germline V gene data show CDR1 as MDHEN and CDR2 as SYDVKM. CDR3 nucleotide sequence: TGTGCCAGCAGTATTGGTGTCGAGGGTTTCTGGAATTCACCCCTCCACTTT. It encodes CASSIGVEGFWNSPLHF.

The rearrangement joins TRBV19 to TRBJ2-1, with D tentatively TRBD1 (6 bases). There are 14 residues in the CDR3. Between the trimmed V and J ends, which lost 1 base and 7 bases, there was a span of 11 bases. Per the germline V gene, CDR1 is LNHDA and CDR2 is SQIVND (reference sequence). The CDR3 reads CASSIGYRDNEQFF. DNA of the CDR3: TGTGCCAGTAGTATAGGGTACAGGGATAATGAGCAGTTCTTC.

CDR3 amino acids: CASSLRGSRDGELFF. CDR3 sequence (DNA): TGTGCCAGCAGCTTAAGGGGGTCGAGGGACGGGGAGCTGTTTTTT. The chain has TRBV7-2 and TRBJ2-2; TRBD1 is a possible D gene (6 bases). The CDR3 length is 15 residues. V was cut by 2 bases and J by 7 bases, with 14 bases left in between. The germline V gene encodes CDR1 SGHTA and CDR2 FQGNSA.

The CDR3 nucleotides read TGTGCCAGCAATAAGGGACCGGCGACCCAGTACTTC. Amino acids: CASNKGPATQYF. The chain recombines TRBV12-3 or TRBV12-4 with TRBJ2-5; D might be TRBD1 or TRBD2, each matching 5 bases. V was cut by 7 bases and J by 7 bases, with 13 bases left in between. CDR3 size: 12 residues.